The text below deals with one T cell receptor beta chain. This entry is derived from a study of cytomegalovirus exposure and HLA in healthy donors. Between the trimmed V and J ends, which lost 2 bases and 5 bases, there was a span of 7 bases. The CDR3 length is 13 residues. The germline V gene has CDR1 MNHNS and CDR2 SASEGT. PCR amplification relied on 60 Vbeta primers (plus 13 Jbeta primers). Sequenced by immunoSEQ multiplex PCR; TCRdb stores in-frame clones only, minus some. This table holds some 190,000 clones, 75% to 90% found once. The gene calls are TRBV6-1 and TRBJ1-5; D is unclear. Specimen: PBMCs. The receptor was derived from a woman aged 30 to 39 in good health and CMV-seronegative. This CDR3 is CASSEFPYQPQHF. CDR3 sequence (DNA): TGTGCCAGCAGTGAATTTCCGTATCAGCCCCAGCATTTT.